The sequence of this TCR beta chain was determined in a study of T cells in localized non-small cell lung cancer. In regard to this clone: Antigen unknown.

Study-level points and caveats: Tumor trailed uninvolved adjacent lung in T cell clonality, which peaked there. There were a median roughly 54 of the top 100 tumor clones appearing in adjacent lung.

The germline CDR1 and CDR2 sequences are SGHTA and FQGNSA. V lost 0 bases to trimming and J lost 4 bases, with 12 bases between them. The CDR3 contains 15 residues. Data came from immunoSEQ multiplex PCR; TCRdb stores just in-frame clones and leaves some out. The sample carries approximately 21,000 clones, approximately 91% recorded once. The chain couples TRBV7-2 to TRBJ1-1, with D possibly matching TRBD1 (5 bases). Here the sequenced sample was peripheral blood, taken before any cancer treatment. This sequence was found in a male donor older than 55 with stage I lung adenocarcinoma. CDR3 sequence: CASSLARDYGTEAFF. In DNA form, the CDR3 reads TGTGCCAGCAGCTTAGCGAGGGACTATGGCACTGAAGCTTTCTTT.